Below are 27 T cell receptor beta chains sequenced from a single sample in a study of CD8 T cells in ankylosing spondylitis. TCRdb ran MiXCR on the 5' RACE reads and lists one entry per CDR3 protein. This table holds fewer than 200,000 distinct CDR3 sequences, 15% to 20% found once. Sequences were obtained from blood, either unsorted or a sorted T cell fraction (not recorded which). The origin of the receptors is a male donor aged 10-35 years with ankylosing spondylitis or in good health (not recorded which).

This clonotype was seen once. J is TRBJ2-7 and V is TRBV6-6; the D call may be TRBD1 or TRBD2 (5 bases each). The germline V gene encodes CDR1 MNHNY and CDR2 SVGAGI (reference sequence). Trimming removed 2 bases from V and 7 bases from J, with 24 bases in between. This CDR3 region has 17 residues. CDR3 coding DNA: TGTGCCAGCAGTTACCCACTCGAAGGCGTGAGGGGCGAGGAGCAGTACTTC. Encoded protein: CASSYPLEGVRGEEQYF.

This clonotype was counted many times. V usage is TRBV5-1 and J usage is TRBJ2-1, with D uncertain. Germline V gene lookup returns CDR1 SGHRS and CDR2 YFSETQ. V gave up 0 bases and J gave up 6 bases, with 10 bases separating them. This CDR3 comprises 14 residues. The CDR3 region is CASSLEGRINEQFF. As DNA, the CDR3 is TGCGCCAGCAGCTTGGAGGGCAGGATCAATGAGCAGTTCTTC.

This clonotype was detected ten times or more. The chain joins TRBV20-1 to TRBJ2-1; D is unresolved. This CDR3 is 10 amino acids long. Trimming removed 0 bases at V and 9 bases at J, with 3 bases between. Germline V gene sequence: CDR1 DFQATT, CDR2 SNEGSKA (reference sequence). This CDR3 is CSARDGEQFF. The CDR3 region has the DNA TGCAGTGCTAGAGACGGTGAGCAGTTCTTC.

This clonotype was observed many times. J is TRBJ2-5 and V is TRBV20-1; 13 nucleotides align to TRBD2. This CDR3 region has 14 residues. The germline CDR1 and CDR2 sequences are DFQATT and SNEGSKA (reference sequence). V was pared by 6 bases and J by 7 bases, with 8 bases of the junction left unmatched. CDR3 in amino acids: CSAQTGLAGPTQYF. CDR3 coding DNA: TGCAGTGCCCAGACGGGACTAGCGGGGCCGACCCAGTACTTC.

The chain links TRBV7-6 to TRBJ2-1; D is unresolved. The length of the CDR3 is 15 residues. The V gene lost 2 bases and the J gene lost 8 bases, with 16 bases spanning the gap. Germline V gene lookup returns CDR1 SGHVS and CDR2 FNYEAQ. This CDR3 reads CASSLTAQANHEQFF. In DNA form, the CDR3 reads TGTGCCAGCAGCTTAACGGCCCAGGCCAACCATGAGCAGTTCTTC.

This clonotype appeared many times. The CDR3 DNA follows: TGTGCCAGCAGCTTAGGGGGCGGCAGGCTTGGAAACACCATATATTTT. Amino acid sequence: CASSLGGGRLGNTIYF. This chain joins TRBV7-2 and TRBJ1-3, with D possibly TRBD1 on 5 matching bases. Germline V gene data show CDR1 as SGHTA and CDR2 as FQGNSA. The CDR3 is made up of 16 amino acids. The V end was cut by 1 base, the J end by 3 bases, with 13 bases between.

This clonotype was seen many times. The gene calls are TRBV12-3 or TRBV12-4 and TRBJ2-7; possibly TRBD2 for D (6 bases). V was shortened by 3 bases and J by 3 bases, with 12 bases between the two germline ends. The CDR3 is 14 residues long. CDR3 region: CASSFQAGSYEQYF. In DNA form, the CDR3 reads TGTGCCAGCAGTTTTCAGGCGGGAAGCTACGAGCAGTACTTC.

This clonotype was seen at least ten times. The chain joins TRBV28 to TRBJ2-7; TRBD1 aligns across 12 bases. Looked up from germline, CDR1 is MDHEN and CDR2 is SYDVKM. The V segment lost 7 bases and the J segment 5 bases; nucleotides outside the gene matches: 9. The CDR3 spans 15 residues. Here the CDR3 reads CASMGSGQGAHEQYF. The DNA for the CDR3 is TGTGCCAGCATGGGATCGGGACAGGGGGCTCACGAGCAGTACTTC. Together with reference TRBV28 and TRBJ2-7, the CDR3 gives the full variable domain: DVKVTQSSRYLVKRTGEKVFLECVQDMDHENMFWYRQDPGLGLRLIYFSYDVKMKEKGDIPEGYSVSREKKERFSLILESASTNQTSMYLCASMGSGQGAHEQYFGPGTRLTVT.

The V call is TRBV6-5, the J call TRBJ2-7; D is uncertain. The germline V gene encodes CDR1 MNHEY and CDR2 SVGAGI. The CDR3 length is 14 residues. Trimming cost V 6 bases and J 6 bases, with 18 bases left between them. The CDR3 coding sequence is TGTGCCAGCAGCCGAGCAATTTTAAGTTTCGAGCAGTACTTC. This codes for CASSRAILSFEQYF.

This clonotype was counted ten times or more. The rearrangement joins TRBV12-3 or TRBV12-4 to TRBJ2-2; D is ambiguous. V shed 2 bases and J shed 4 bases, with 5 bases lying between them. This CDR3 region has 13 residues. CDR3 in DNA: TGTGCCAGCAGTTTATTGCCCACCGGGGAGCTGTTTTTT. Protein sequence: CASSLLPTGELFF.

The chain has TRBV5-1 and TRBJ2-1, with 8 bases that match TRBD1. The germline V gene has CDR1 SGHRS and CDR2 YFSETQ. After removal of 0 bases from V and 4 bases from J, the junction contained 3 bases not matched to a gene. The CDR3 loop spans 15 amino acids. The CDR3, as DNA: TGCGCCAGCAGCTTGGCAGGGGGCACGTACAATGAGCAGTTCTTC. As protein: CASSLAGGTYNEQFF. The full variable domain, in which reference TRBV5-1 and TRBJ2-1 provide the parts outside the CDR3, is KAGVTQTPRYLIKTRGQQVTLSCSPISGHRSVSWYQQTPGQGLQFLFEYFSETQRNKGNFPGRFSGRQFSNSRSEMNVSTLELGDSALYLCASSLAGGTYNEQFFGPGTRLTVL.

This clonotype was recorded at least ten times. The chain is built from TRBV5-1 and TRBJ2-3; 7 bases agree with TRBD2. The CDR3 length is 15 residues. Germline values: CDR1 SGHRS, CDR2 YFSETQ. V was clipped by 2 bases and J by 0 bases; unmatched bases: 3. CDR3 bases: TGCGCCAGCAGCTTACCCGGGAGGAGCACAGATACGCAGTATTTT. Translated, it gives CASSLPGRSTDTQYF.

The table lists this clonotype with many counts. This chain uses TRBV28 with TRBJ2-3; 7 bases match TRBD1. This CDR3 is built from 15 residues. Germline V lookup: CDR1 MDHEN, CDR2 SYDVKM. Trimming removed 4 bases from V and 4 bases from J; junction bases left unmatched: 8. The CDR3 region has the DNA TGTGCCAGCAGTTCACCGACAGGGTTGGCAGATACGCAGTATTTT. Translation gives CASSSPTGLADTQYF. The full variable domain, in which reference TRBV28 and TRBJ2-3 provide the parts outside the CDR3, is DVKVTQSSRYLVKRTGEKVFLECVQDMDHENMFWYRQDPGLGLRLIYFSYDVKMKEKGDIPEGYSVSREKKERFSLILESASTNQTSMYLCASSSPTGLADTQYFGPGTRLTVL.

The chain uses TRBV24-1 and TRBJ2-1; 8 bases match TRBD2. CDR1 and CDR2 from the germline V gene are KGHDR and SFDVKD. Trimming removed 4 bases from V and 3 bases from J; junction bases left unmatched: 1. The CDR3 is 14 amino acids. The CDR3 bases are TGTGCCACCAGTGAAAGCGGGAGCTACAATGAGCAGTTCTTC. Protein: CATSESGSYNEQFF.

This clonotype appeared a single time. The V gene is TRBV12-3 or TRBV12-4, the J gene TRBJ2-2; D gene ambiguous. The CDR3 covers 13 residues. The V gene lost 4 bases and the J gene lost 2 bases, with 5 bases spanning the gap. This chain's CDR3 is CASSSLNTGELFF. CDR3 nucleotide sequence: TGTGCCAGCAGTTCACTTAACACCGGGGAGCTGTTTTTT.

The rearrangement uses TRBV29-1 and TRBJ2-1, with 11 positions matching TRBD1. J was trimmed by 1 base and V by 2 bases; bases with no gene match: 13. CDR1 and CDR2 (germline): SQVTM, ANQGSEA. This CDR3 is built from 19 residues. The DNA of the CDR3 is TGCAGCGTTGAAACCACCGGGACAGGGGGATCGTCATCCTACAATGAGCAGTTCTTC. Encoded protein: CSVETTGTGGSSSYNEQFF.

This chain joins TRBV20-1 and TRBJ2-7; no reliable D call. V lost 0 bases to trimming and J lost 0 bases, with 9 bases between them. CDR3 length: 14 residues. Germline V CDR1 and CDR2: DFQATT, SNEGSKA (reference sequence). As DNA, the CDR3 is TGCAGTGCTAGAGATTCTCGCGGCTCCTACGAGCAGTACTTC. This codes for CSARDSRGSYEQYF.

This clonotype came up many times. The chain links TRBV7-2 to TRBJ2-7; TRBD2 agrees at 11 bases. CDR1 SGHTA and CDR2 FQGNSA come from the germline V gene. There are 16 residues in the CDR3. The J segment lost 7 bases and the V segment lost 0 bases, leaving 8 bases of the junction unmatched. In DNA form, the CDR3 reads TGTGCCAGCAGCTTAGCTCCGACTAGCGGGATCAAAGAGCAGTACTTC. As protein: CASSLAPTSGIKEQYF.

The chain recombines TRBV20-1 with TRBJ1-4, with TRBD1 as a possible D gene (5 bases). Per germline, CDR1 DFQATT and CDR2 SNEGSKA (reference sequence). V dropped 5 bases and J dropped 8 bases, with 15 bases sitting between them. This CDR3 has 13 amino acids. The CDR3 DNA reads TGCAGTGCTCCAGACAGAGAGGACGAAAAACTGTTTTTT. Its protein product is CSAPDREDEKLFF.

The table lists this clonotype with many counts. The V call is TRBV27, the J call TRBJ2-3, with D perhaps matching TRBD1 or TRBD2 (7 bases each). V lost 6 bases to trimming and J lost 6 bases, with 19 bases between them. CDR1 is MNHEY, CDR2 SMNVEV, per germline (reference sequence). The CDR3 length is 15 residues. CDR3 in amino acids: CASRDWEGAEDTQYF. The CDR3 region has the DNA TGTGCCAGCAGGGATTGGGAGGGGGCGGAGGATACGCAGTATTTT.

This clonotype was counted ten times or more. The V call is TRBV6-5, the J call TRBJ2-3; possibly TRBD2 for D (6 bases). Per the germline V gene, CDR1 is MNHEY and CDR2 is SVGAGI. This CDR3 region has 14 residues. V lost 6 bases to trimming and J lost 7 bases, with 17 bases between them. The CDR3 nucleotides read TGTGCCAGCAGGCCGGGACTCACTCAATATACGCAGTATTTT. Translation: CASRPGLTQYTQYF.

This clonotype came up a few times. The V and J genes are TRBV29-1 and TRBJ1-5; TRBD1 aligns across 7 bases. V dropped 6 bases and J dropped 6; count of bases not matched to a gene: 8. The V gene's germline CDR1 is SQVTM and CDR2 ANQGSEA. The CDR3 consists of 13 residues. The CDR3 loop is CSVAQGQSQPQHF. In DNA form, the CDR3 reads TGCAGCGTGGCCCAGGGACAGAGTCAGCCCCAGCATTTT.

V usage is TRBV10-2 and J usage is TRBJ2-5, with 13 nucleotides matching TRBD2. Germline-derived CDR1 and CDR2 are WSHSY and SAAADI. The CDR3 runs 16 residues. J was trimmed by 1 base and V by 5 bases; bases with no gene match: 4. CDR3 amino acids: CASSRTSGSPQETQYF. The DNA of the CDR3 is TGCGCCAGCAGTAGGACTAGCGGGAGTCCCCAAGAGACCCAGTACTTC.

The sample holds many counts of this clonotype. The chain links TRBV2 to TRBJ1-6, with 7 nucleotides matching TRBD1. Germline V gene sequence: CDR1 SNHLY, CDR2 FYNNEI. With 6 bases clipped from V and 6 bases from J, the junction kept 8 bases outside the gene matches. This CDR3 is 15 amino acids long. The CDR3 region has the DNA TGTGCCAGCAGGACAGGGAGGAGTGGTAATTCACCCCTCCACTTT. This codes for CASRTGRSGNSPLHF.

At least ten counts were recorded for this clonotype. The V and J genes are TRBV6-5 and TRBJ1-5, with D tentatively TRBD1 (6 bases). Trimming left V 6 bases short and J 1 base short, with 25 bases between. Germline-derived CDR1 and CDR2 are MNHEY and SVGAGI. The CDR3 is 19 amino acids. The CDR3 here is CASSSLQGRTRRSNQPQHF. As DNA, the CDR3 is TGTGCCAGCAGCTCCCTACAGGGACGGACCCGGCGGAGCAATCAGCCCCAGCATTTT.

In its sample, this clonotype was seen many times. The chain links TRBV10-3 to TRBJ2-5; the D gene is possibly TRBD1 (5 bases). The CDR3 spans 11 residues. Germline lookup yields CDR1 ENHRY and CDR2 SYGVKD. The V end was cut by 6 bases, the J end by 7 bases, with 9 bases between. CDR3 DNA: TGTGCCATCAGAGGAAGGGGGACCCAGTACTTC. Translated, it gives CAIRGRGTQYF.

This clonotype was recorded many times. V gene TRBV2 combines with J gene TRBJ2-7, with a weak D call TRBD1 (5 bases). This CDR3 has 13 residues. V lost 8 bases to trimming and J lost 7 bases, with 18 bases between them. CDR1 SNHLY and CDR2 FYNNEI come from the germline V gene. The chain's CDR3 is CASSRFRGEEQYV. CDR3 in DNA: TGTGCCAGCTCCCGGTTTAGGGGTGAAGAGCAGTACGTC.